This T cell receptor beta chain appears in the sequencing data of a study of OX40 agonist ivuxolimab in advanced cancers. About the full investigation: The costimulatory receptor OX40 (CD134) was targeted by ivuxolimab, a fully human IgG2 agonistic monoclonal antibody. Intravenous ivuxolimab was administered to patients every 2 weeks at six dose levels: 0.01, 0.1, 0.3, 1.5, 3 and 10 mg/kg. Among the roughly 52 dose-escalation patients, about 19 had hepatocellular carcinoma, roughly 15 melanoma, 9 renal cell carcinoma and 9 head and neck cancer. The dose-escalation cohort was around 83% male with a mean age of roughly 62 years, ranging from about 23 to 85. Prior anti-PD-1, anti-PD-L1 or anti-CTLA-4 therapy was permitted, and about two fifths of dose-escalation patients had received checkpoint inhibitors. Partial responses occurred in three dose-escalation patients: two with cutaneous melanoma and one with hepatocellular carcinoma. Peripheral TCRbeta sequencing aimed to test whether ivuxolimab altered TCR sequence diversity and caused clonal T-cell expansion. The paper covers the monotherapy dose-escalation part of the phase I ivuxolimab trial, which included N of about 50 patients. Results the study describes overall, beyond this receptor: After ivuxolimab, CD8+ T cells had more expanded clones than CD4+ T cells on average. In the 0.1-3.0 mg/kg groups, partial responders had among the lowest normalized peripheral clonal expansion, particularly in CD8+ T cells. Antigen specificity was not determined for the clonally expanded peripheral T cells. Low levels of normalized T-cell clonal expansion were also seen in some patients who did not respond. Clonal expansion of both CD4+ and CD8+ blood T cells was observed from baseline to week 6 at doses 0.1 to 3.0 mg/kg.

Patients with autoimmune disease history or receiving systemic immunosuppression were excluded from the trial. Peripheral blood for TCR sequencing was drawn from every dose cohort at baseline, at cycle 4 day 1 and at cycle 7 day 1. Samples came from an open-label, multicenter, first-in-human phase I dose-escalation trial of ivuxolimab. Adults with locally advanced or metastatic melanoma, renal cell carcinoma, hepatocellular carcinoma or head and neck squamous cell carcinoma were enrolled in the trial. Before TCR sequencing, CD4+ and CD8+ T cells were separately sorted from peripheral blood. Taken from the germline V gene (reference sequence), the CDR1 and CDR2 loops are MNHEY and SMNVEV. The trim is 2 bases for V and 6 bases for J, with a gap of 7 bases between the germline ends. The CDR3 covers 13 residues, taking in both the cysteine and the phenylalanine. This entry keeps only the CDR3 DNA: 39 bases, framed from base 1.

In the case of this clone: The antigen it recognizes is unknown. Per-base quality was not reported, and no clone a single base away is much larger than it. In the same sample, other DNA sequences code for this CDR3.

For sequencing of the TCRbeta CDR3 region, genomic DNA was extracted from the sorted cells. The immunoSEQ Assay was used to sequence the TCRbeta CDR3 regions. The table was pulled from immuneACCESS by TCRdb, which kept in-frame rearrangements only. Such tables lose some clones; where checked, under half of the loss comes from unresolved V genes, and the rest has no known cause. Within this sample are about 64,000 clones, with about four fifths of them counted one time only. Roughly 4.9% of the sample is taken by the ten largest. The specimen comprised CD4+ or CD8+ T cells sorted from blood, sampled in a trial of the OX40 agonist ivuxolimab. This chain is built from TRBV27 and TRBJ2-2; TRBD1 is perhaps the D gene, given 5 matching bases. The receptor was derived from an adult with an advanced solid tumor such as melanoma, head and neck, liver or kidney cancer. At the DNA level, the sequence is TGTGCCAGCAGTTTACAAGGGGCCGGGGAGCTGTTTTTT. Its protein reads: CASSLQGAGELFF.